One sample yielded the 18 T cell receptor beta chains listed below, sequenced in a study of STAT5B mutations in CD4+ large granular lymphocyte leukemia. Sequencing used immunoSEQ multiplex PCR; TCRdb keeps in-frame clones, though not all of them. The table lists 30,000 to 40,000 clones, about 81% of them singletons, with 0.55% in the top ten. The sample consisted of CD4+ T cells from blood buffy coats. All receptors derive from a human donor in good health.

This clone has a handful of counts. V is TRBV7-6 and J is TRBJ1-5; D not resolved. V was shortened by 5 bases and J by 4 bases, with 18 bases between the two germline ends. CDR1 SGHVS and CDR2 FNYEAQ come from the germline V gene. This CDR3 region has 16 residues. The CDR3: CASSREVGRVNQPQHF. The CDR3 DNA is TGTGCCAGCAGCCGCGAGGTTGGGAGGGTAAATCAGCCCCAGCATTTT.

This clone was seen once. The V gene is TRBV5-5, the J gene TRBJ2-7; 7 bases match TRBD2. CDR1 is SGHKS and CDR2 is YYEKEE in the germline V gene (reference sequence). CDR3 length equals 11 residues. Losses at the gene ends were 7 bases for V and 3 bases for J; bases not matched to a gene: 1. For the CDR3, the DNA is TGTGCCAGCGGGGGGGACTACGAGCAGTACTTC. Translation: CASGGDYEQYF.

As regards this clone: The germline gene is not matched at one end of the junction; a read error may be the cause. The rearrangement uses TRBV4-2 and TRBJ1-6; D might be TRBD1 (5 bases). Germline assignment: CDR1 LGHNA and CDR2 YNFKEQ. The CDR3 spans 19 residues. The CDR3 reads CTSSHIPKGPESYNSPLHF. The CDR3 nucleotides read TGTACCAGCAGCCATATCCCCAAGGGGCCGGAGTCCTATAATTCACCCCTCCACTTT.

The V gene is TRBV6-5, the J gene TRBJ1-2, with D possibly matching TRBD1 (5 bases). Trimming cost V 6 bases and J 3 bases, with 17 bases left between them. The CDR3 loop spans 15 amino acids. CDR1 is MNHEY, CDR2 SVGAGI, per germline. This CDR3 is CASRAGLRLHYGYTF. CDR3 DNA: TGTGCCAGCAGGGCAGGGCTGCGGTTACACTATGGCTACACCTTC.

CDR3 DNA sequence: TGTGCCAGCAGCTTTTCCAGGTTCACCGGGGAGCTGTTTTTT. Amino acid sequence: CASSFSRFTGELFF. The rearrangement uses TRBV7-8 and TRBJ2-2; D not resolved. Germline CDR1 reads SGHVS; CDR2 reads FQNEAQ. Trimming took off 3 bases at V and 4 bases at J, with 9 bases between the two ends. CDR3 length: 14 residues.

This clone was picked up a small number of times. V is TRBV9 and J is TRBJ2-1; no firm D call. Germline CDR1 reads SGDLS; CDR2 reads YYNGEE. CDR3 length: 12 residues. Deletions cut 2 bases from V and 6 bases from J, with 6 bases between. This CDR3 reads CASSVGFNEQFF. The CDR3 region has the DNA TGTGCCAGCAGCGTTGGGTTCAATGAGCAGTTCTTC.

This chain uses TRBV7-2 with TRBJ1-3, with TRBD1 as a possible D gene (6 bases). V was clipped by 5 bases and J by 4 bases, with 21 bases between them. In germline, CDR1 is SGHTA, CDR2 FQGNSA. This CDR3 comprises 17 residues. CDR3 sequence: CASSQWGLGAAGNTIYF. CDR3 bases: TGTGCCAGCAGCCAATGGGGGTTGGGGGCGGCGGGAAACACCATATATTTT.

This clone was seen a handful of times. The CDR3 here is CASSLEGGRRNSPLHF. The CDR3 region has the DNA TGTGCCAGCAGCTTAGAAGGGGGCCGTCGGAATTCACCCCTCCACTTT. This chain connects TRBV7-6 to TRBJ1-6; 7 nucleotides match TRBD1. CDR3 length: 16 amino acids. J was trimmed by 7 bases and V by 1 base; bases with no gene match: 7. Germline loops: CDR1 SGHVS, CDR2 FNYEAQ.

The CDR3 here is CASSYGQGGEAFF. In DNA, the CDR3 is TGTGCCAGCAGCTACGGACAGGGCGGTGAAGCTTTCTTT. This sequence joins TRBV7-2 and TRBJ1-1; 8 bases are shared with TRBD1. Germline V gives CDR1 SGHTA, CDR2 FQGNSA. J gave up 7 bases and V 4 bases, and 5 bases lay outside the gene matches. The CDR3 loop spans 13 amino acids.

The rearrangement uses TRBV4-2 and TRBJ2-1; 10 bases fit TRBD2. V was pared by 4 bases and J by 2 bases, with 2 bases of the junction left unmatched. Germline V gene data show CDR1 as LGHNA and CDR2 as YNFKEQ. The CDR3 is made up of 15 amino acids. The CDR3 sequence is CASSPLAGAYNEQFF. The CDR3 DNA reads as TGTGCCAGCAGCCCCCTAGCGGGGGCCTACAATGAGCAGTTCTTC.

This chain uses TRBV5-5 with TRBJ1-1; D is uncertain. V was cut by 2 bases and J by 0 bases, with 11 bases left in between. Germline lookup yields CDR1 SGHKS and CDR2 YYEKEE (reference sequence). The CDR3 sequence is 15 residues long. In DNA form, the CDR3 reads TGTGCCAGCAGCTTCGGGTCAACTATGAACACTGAAGCTTTCTTT. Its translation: CASSFGSTMNTEAFF.

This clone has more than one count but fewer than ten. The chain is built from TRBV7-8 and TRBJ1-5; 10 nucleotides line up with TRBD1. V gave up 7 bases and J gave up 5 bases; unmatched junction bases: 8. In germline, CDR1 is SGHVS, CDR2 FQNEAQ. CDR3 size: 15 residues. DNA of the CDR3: TGTGCCAGCACCATTGACAGGGGGCAATATCAGCCCCAGCATTTT. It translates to CASTIDRGQYQPQHF.

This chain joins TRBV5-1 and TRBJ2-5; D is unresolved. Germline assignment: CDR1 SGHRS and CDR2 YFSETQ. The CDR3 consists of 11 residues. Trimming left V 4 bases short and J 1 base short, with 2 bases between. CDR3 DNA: TGCGCCAGCAGCCCCCAAGAGACCCAGTACTTC. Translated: CASSPQETQYF. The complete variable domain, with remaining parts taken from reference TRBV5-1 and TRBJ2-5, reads KAGVTQTPRYLIKTRGQQVTLSCSPISGHRSVSWYQQTPGQGLQFLFEYFSETQRNKGNFPGRFSGRQFSNSRSEMNVSTLELGDSALYLCASSPQETQYFGPGTRLLVL.

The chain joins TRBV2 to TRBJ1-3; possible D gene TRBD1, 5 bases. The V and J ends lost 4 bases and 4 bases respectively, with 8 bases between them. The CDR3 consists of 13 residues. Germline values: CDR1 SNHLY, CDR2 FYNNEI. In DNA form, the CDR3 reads TGTGCCAGCAGTGCGGCAGGGGGAAACACCATATATTTT. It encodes CASSAAGGNTIYF.

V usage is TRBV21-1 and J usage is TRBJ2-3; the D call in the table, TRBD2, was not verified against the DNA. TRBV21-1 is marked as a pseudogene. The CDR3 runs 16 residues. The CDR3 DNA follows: TGTGCCAGCAGCCGTAGGACTAGCCCCAGCACAGATACGCAGTATTTT. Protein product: CASSRRTSPSTDTQYF.

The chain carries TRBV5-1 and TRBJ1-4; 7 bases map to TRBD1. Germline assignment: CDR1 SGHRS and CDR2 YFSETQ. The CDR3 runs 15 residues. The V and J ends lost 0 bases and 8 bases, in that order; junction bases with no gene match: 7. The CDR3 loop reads CASSLAGGPREKLFF. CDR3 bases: TGCGCCAGCAGCTTGGCAGGGGGGCCTCGGGAAAAACTGTTTTTT.

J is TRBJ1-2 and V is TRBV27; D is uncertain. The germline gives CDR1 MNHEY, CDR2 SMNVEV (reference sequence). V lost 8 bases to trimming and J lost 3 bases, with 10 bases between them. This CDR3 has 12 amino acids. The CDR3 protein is CASSGDDYGYTF. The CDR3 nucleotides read TGTGCCAGCTCCGGGGATGACTATGGCTACACCTTC.

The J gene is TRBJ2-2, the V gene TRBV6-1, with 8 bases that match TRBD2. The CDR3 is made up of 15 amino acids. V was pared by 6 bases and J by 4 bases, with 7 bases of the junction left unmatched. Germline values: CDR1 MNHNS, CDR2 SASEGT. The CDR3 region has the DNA TGTGCCAGCAGCTCGGGGGGGGCGGGCACCGGGGAGCTGTTTTTT. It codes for CASSSGGAGTGELFF.